One and the same sample provided the 2 T cell receptor beta chains below, sequenced in a study of CD8 T cells in ankylosing spondylitis. Their antigens remain unidentified. Study-level results: It appeared that ankylosing spondylitis blood was characterized by a TCR beta motif of several highly homologous variants.

MiXCR, run by TCRdb on the 5' RACE reads, gives a single entry per CDR3 protein. The sample lists roughly 300,000 distinct CDR3 sequences; 6.5% to 10% were seen once. Sequenced: blood, either unsorted or a sorted T cell fraction (not recorded which). These TCRs come from a male donor with ankylosing spondylitis.

The chain carries TRBV7-2 and TRBJ1-6; D is unclear. Germline lookup yields CDR1 SGHTA and CDR2 FQGNSA. This CDR3 is 12 amino acids long. Trimming removed 6 bases from V and 9 bases from J, with 9 bases in between. The CDR3 loop reads CASSRSVSPLHF. The CDR3 DNA follows: TGTGCCAGCAGTCGAAGTGTTTCACCCCTCCACTTT.

This clonotype was seen a handful of times. The DNA for the CDR3 is TGTGCCACCAGCACCCAAGTTGCCACTCGGACTAGTGAGACCCAGTACTTC. Its protein product is CATSTQVATRTSETQYF. The chain joins TRBV15 to TRBJ2-5, with 7 bases lining up with TRBD2. The V segment lost 4 bases and the J segment 5 bases; nucleotides outside the gene matches: 16. The CDR3 totals 17 residues. Germline V gene lookup returns CDR1 LNHNV and CDR2 YYDKDF (reference sequence).